These T cell receptor beta chains were read from a single sample in a study of blood T cell repertoires in COVID-19. Profiling relied on immunoSEQ multiplex PCR, and the TCRdb table lists in-frame clones only, not all of them. Found here are under 150,000 clones, roughly 86% of them singletons; the top ten hold 8% to 11%. The sample consisted of peripheral blood. Every receptor here comes from a man in his fifties with active or convalescent COVID-19. Both conserved end residues are part of each CDR3. Each record gives: V gene, J gene, CDR3 length, CDR3 protein.

TRBV4-3	TRBJ1-4	16	CASSQEPPGGGGKLFF
TRBV6-4	TRBJ1-1	13	CASSATANTEAFF
TRBV4-1	TRBJ2-7	16	CASSQEGRQSPREQYF
TRBV7-2	TRBJ2-3	18	CASSLVGLAGGVSNTQYF
TRBV18	TRBJ2-1	14	CASRLAGGGNEQFF
TRBV29-1	TRBJ2-1	16	CSVVRDGAGGVNEQFF
TRBV4-1	TRBJ1-3	17	CASSQDRDRASGNTIYF
TRBV27	TRBJ2-1	17	CASSSGGRGTFYNEQFF
TRBV18	TRBJ2-7	17	CASSAYASRVSSYEQYF
TRBV19	TRBJ2-7	13	CASSNRQGDEQYF
TRBV4-3	TRBJ1-5	16	CASSQDMKGGGQPQHF
TRBV10-3	TRBJ2-3	15	CAISDPGQGADTQYF
TRBV28	TRBJ2-1	15	CASSLPAGAPNEQFF
TRBV18	TRBJ2-7	16	CASSPRGSQSSYEQYF
TRBV24-1	TRBJ2-7	13	CATSDYREVQQYF
TRBV5-1	TRBJ2-7	14	CASSTGTGKYEQYF
TRBV28	TRBJ2-1	15	CASSPSGQGRNEQFF
TRBV19	TRBJ2-1	14	CASKALAGYNEQFF
TRBV6-5	TRBJ1-5	14	CASSYTTGDQPQHF
TRBV5-1	TRBJ1-4	14	CASSLSTGIEKLFF
TRBV28	TRBJ1-4	15	CASSSGGSEGEKLFF
TRBV6-5	TRBJ2-7	15	CASSTPTGPVNEQYF
TRBV7-9	TRBJ2-1	15	CASSVDSGSYNEQFF
TRBV11-3	TRBJ2-2	15	CASSSLGQGRGELFF
TRBV6-1	TRBJ1-5	15	CASSDGTGRRQPQHF
TRBV19	TRBJ2-2	15	CASSVGQGGTGELFF
TRBV6-2/TRBV6-3	TRBJ2-3	17	CASSYSTSGWSADTQYF
TRBV5-8	TRBJ2-5	16	CASSLGRGRVEETQYF
TRBV6-2/TRBV6-3	TRBJ2-2	16	CASSPGLRRSTGELFF
TRBV28	TRBJ2-1	15	CASSLEGSSYNEQFF
TRBV7-9	TRBJ1-6	14	CASSLTGSNSPLHF
TRBV30	TRBJ1-4	13	CAWSYRENEKLFF
TRBV19	TRBJ1-2	13	CASSPLDRSGYTF
TRBV7-9	TRBJ1-2	13	CASSLVAGYGYTF
TRBV18	TRBJ1-5	19	CASSTAPRGQGESNQPQHF
TRBV10-3	TRBJ2-6	19	CAISEPQGAGNSGANVLTF
TRBV18	TRBJ2-7	14	CATLDSISSGEQYF
TRBV18	TRBJ1-1	18	CASSPRGGGSAGNTEAFF
TRBV5-1	TRBJ2-1	15	CASSLGSSGDNEQFF
TRBV10-3	TRBJ1-3	14	CAISESDTRNTIYF
TRBV6-5	TRBJ1-6	12	CASSKGTGSLHF
TRBV18	TRBJ1-4	14	CASSPGQGATELFF
TRBV6-1	TRBJ1-5	15	CASSEWGDSNQPQHF
TRBV7-9	TRBJ1-4	14	CASSPRDFNEKLFF
TRBV19	TRBJ2-3	12	CASSTQGRTQYF
TRBV2	TRBJ2-1	15	CASSQSGMNYNEQFF
TRBV6-1	TRBJ2-5	16	CASSAWTSGTQETQYF
TRBV18	TRBJ1-2	13	CASSPGEGYGYTF
TRBV5-1	TRBJ2-3	15	CASSPGQGATDTQYF
TRBV10-3	TRBJ2-7	14	CAISESLASYEQYF
TRBV6-6	TRBJ1-5	14	CASSYQGAGQPQHF
TRBV7-8	TRBJ2-1	15	CASSLRTGGWNEQFF
TRBV4-2	TRBJ2-1	16	CASSQAAAEINNEQFF
TRBV18	TRBJ2-5	17	CASSPPISAGGSETQYF
TRBV2	TRBJ2-1	13	CASSLDSYNEQFF